Included here is one T cell receptor (beta chain) sequence, with context. The antigen is not known. Isolated per sample were at least 6 million PBMCs. V lost 3 bases and J 8 bases, leaving 19 bases between the germline ends. The CDR3 is made up of 16 amino acids. Germline V CDR1 and CDR2: SGHTA, FQGNSA. A second PCR, run for roughly 7 to 11 cycles, used a sample-barcoded 5' primer plus a J-beta primer mix. TCRdb reanalysed the 5' RACE reads using MiXCR and keeps one entry per CDR3 protein. The sample yields some 1.7 million distinct CDR3 sequences, roughly 30% seen once. The record originates from a study of blood T cells in healthy people across ages. Whole-study results and caveats: The long-lived group displayed more naive CD4+ cells, plus higher diversity, than the aged donors did. Possibly confounding the expanded clonotype changes was the fact that donor CMV status was unknown.

Sequencing was carried out using blood. The gene calls are TRBV7-2 and TRBJ2-2, with unresolved D. The receptor was derived from a woman in her 30s in good health. In DNA, the CDR3 is TGTGCCAGCAGCTTGCGCCGCAGCATAACCGAGGGGGAGCTGTTTTTT. Protein sequence: CASSLRRSITEGELFF.